This section outlines one TCR beta chain sequence together with its context. Its matching antigen is unknown. The assay was immunoSEQ multiplex PCR, and TCRdb's table has in-frame clones only and misses some. Of 80,000 to 95,000 clones in the sample, around 90% were seen once. Germline-derived CDR1 and CDR2 are SGHRS and YFSETQ. This CDR3 has 15 residues. V shed 5 bases and J shed 3 bases, with 18 bases lying between them. The data are from a study of OX40 agonist ivuxolimab in advanced cancers. Regarding the study as a whole: Expanded clones were, on average, more numerous among CD8+ T cells than CD4+.

This specimen was CD4+ or CD8+ T cells sorted from blood, taken in a trial of the OX40 agonist ivuxolimab. The chain links TRBV5-1 to TRBJ2-7; D is tentatively TRBD1 or TRBD2 (5 bases each). This clonotype originated in an adult with an advanced solid tumor such as melanoma, head and neck, liver or kidney cancer. The CDR3 loop reads CASRKTGTDNYEQYF. The CDR3 DNA reads as TGCGCCAGCAGGAAGACCGGGACCGATAACTACGAGCAGTACTTC.